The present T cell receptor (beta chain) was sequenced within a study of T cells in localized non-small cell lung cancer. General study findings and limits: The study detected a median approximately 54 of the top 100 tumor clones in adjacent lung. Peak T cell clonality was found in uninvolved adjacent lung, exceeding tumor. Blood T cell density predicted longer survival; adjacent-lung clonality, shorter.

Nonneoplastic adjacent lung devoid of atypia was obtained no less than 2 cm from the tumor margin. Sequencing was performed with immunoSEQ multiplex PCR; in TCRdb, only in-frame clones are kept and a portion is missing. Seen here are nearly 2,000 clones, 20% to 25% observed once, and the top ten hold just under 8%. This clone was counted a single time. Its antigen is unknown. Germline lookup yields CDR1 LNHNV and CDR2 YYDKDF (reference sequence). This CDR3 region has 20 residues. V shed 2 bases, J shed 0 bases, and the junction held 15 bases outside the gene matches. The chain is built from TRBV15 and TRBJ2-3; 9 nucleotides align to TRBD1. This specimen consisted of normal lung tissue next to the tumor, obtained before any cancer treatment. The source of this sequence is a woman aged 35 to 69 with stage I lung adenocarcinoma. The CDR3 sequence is CATSRNPRGQGYASTDTQYF. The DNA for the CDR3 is TGTGCCACCAGCAGAAACCCCCGGGGACAGGGCTATGCTAGCACAGATACGCAGTATTTT.